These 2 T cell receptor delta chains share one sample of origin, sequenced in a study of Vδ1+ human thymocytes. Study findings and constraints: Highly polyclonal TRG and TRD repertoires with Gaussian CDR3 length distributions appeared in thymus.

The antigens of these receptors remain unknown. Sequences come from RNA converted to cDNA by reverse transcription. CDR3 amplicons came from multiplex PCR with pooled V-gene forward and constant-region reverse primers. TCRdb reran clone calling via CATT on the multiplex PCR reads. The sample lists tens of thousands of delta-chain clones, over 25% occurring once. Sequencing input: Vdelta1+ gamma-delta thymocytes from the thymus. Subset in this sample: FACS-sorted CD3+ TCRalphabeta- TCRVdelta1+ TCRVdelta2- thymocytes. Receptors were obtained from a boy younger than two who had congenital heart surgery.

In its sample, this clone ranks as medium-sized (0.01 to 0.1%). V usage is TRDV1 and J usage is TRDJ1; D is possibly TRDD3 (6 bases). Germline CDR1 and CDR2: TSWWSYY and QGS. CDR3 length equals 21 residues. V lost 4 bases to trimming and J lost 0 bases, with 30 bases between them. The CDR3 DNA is TGTGCTCTTGGGGGACGGGGGCTATGGCCCCAGGGGGACCCGTACACCGATAAACTCATCTTT. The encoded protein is CALGGRGLWPQGDPYTDKLIF.

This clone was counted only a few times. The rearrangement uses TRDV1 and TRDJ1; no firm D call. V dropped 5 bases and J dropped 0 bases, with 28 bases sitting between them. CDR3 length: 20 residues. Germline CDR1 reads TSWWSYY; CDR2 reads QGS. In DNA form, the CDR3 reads TGTGCTCTTGGGAACACCCCCCCCACTTCGGACGATTTGTACACCGATAAACTCATCTTT. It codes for CALGNTPPTSDDLYTDKLIF.